The clone carrying this T cell receptor (beta chain) came up a few times. This entry belongs to a study of blood T cell repertoires in COVID-19. Original data processing: Reference gene primer amplification gave nucleated cell count estimates. Using immunoSEQ multiplex PCR, the repertoire was profiled, and TCRdb retains in-frame clones only, with some absent. The D gene and trimming were derived from the DNA, and the V and J assignments and clone size from that table. The repertoire includes around 240,000 clones, approximately 85% of them detected once, and less than 2.5% sits in the top ten. Sequenced material: PBMCs or T cells enriched from blood (not recorded which). The receptor's source is a woman between 50 and 59 years old who had recovered from COVID-19.

For the CDR3, the DNA is TGTGCCAGCAGTCCAGGACTCGGAGAGCAGTTCTTC. It is translated as CASSPGLGEQFF. This sequence joins TRBV12-3 or TRBV12-4 and TRBJ2-1, with TRBD2 as a possible D gene (5 bases). Between the trimmed V and J ends, which lost 5 bases and 10 bases, there was a span of 12 bases. The CDR3 loop spans 12 amino acids.